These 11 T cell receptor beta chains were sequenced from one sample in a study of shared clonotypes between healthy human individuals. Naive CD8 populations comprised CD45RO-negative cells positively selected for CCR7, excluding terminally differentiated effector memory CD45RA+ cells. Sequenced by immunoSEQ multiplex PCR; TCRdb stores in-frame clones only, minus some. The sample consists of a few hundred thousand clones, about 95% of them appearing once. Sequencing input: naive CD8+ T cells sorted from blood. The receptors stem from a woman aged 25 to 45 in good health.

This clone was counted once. CDR3 sequence: CASSYMREGPYEQYF. In DNA, the CDR3 is TGTGCCAGCAGTTACATGCGGGAGGGACCCTACGAGCAGTACTTC. The chain carries TRBV6-6 and TRBJ2-7; TRBD2 matches at 9 bases. The J segment lost 2 bases and the V segment lost 2 bases, leaving 4 bases of the junction unmatched. The CDR3 contains 15 residues. In germline, CDR1 is MNHNY, CDR2 SVGAGI (reference sequence).

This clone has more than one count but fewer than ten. The CDR3 sequence is CASSSWGAGYEQYF. Written as DNA, the CDR3 is TGTGCCAGCAGTTCTTGGGGGGCCGGCTACGAGCAGTACTTC. This sequence joins TRBV28 and TRBJ2-7; D tentatively reads TRBD1 or TRBD2 (6 bases each). The V gene's germline CDR1 is MDHEN and CDR2 SYDVKM. V was trimmed by 4 bases and J by 3 bases, leaving 13 bases between them. This CDR3 has 14 amino acids.

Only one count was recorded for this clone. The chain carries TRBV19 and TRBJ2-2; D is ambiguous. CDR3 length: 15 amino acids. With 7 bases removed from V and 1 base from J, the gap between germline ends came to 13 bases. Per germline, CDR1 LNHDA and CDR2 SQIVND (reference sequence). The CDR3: CASKEGFLNTGELFF. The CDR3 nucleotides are TGTGCCAGTAAAGAAGGATTCCTGAACACCGGGGAGCTGTTTTTT.

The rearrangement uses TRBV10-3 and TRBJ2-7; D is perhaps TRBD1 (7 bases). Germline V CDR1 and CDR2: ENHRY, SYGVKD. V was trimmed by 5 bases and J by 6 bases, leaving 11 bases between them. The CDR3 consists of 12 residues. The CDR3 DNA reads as TGTGCCATCAGTACAGGGGAGGTCGAGCAGTACTTC. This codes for CAISTGEVEQYF.

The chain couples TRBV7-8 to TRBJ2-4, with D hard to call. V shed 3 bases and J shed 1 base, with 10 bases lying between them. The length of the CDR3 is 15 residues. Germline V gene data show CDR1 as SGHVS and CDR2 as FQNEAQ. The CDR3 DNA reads TGTGCCAGCAGCTTCTTGGTGGGGGCCAAAAACATTCAGTACTTC. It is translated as CASSFLVGAKNIQYF.

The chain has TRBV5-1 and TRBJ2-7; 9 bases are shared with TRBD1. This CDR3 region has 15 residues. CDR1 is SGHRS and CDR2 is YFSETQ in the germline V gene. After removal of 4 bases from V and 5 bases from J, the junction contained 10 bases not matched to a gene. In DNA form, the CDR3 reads TGCGCCAGCAGCGAAAACAGGGGGCCTTCTAACGAGCAGTACTTC. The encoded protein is CASSENRGPSNEQYF.

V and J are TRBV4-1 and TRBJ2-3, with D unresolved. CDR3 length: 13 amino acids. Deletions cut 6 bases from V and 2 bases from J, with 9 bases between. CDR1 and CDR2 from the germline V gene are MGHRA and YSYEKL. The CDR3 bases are TGCGCCAGCAGAGGAGACCTCACAGATACGCAGTATTTT. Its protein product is CASRGDLTDTQYF.

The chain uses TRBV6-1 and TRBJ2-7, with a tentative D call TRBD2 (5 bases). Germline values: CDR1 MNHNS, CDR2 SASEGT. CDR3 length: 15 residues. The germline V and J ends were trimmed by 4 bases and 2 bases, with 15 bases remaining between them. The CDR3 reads CASSVLRRRTYEQYF. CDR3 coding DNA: TGTGCCAGCAGTGTCCTCCGGCGGAGGACCTACGAGCAGTACTTC.

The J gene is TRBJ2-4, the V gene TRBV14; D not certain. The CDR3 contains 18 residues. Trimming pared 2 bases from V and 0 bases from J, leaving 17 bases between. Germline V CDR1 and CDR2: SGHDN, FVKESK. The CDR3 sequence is CASSQTVTRPLAKNIQYF. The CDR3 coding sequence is TGTGCCAGCAGCCAAACGGTTACGCGGCCACTAGCCAAAAACATTCAGTACTTC.

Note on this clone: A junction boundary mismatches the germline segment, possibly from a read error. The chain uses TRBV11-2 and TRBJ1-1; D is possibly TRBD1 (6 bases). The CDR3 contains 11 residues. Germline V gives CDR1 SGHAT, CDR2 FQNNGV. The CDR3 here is CASSPYSRTAF. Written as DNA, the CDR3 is TGTGCCAGCAGCCCATATTCCCGGACAGCCTTT.

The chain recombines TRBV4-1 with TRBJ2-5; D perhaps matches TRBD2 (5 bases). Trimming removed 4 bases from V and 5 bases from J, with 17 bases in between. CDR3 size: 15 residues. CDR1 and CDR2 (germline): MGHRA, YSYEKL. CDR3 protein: CASSPSSLSRETQYF. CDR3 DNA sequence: TGCGCCAGCAGCCCCTCTAGCTTATCGCGGGAGACCCAGTACTTC.